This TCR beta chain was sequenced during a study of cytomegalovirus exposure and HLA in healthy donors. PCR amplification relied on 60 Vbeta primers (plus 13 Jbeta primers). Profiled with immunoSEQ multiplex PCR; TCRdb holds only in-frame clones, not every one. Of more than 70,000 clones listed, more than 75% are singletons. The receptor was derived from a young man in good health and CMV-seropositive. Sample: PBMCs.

Written as DNA, the CDR3 is TGCGCCAGCAGCCGAGACAGGGAAGCTTTCTTT. This codes for CASSRDREAFF. V and J are TRBV5-1 and TRBJ1-1; D possibly corresponds to TRBD1 (6 bases). Germline V gene lookup returns CDR1 SGHRS and CDR2 YFSETQ. CDR3 size: 11 residues. Trimming pared 4 bases from V and 8 bases from J, leaving 9 bases between.